This T cell receptor beta chain appears in the sequencing data of a study of blood T cell repertoires in COVID-19. Background on the study: Whether acute or convalescent, the COVID-19 samples came from the United States, Italy and Spain. T cells, B-cell-depleted T cells, or PBMCs supplied cDNA or gDNA.

Profiled with immunoSEQ multiplex PCR; TCRdb holds only in-frame clones, not every one. In the table there are tens of thousands of clones, roughly 86% of which are singletons. Germline V lookup: CDR1 KGHSH, CDR2 LQKENI. The CDR3 extends over 15 amino acids. Trimming took 2 bases from V and 2 from J; bases not matched to a gene: 4. The rearrangement uses TRBV18 and TRBJ1-2; 8 bases map to TRBD1. The material sequenced was peripheral blood. The TCR comes from a human donor with active COVID-19. The donor label of this sample is uncertain. The CDR3 bases are TGTGCCAGCTCACCAGTGGACAGGGTCAACTATGGCTACACCTTC. This codes for CASSPVDRVNYGYTF.